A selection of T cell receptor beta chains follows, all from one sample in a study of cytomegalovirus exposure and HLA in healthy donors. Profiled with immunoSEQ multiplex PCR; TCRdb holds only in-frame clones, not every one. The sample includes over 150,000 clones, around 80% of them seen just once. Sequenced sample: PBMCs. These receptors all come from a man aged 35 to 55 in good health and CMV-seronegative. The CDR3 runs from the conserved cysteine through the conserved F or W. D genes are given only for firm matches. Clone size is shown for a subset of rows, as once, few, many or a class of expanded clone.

CDR3 DNA: TGCGCCAGCAGCCAACTAGCGGATACCGGGGAGCTGTTTTTT; CDR3 protein: CASSQLADTGELFF; V gene: TRBV4-3; J gene: TRBJ2-2; clone size: few; D gene: TRBD2
CDR3 DNA: TGTGCTAGTGGGACAGGGAATTCACCCCTCCACTTT; CDR3 protein: CASGTGNSPLHF; V gene: TRBV12-5; J gene: TRBJ1-6; clone size: -; D gene: TRBD1
CDR3 DNA: TGTGCCAGCAGCTTTGTTGGCGGGAGGGAAGGGGATACGCAGTATTTT; CDR3 protein: CASSFVGGREGDTQYF; V gene: TRBV5-6; J gene: TRBJ2-3; clone size: few; D gene: TRBD2
CDR3 DNA: TGTGCCAGCATCATGCAGAATACTGAAGCTTTCTTT; CDR3 protein: CASIMQNTEAFF; V gene: TRBV6-1; J gene: TRBJ1-1; clone size: -; D gene: -
CDR3 DNA: TGTGCCAGCAAAGGCGGTCGTGGCGGGAGAAGTAATGAGCAGTTCTTC; CDR3 protein: CASKGGRGGRSNEQFF; V gene: TRBV2; J gene: TRBJ2-1; clone size: -; D gene: TRBD2
CDR3 DNA: TGCGCCAACCCTAGCTCTGGGGCCAACGTCCTGACTTTC; CDR3 protein: CANPSSGANVLTF; V gene: TRBV5-1; J gene: TRBJ2-6; clone size: -; D gene: -
CDR3 DNA: TGTGCCACCAGCATCGACCAGGGCCCTTACAATGAGCAGTTCTTC; CDR3 protein: CATSIDQGPYNEQFF; V gene: TRBV15; J gene: TRBJ2-1; clone size: few; D gene: -
CDR3 DNA: TGTGCCATCAGTGAACGGCCCGCGGTAGTGGATTCACCCCTCCACTTT; CDR3 protein: CAISERPAVVDSPLHF; V gene: TRBV10-3; J gene: TRBJ1-6; clone size: -; D gene: -
CDR3 DNA: TGTGCCAGCAGTTTGGGAGGATTAGCAGATACGCAGTATTTT; CDR3 protein: CASSLGGLADTQYF; V gene: TRBV6-1; J gene: TRBJ2-3; clone size: -; D gene: -
CDR3 DNA: TGTGCCATCACGGGAGGGAGCAATCAGCCCCAGCATTTT; CDR3 protein: CAITGGSNQPQHF; V gene: TRBV10-3; J gene: TRBJ1-5; clone size: -; D gene: -
CDR3 DNA: TGCGCCAGCAGCGGGCAGGAATCCTCCTACGAGCAGTACTTC; CDR3 protein: CASSGQESSYEQYF; V gene: TRBV5-1; J gene: TRBJ2-7; clone size: -; D gene: -
CDR3 DNA: TGTGCCAGCAGTGAGGACAGGGCCCGCGGAGCTTTCTTT; CDR3 protein: CASSEDRARGAFF; V gene: TRBV2; J gene: TRBJ1-1; clone size: -; D gene: TRBD1
CDR3 DNA: TGCGCCAGCAGCTTCAGGACAGGGAACACCGGGGAGCTGTTTTTT; CDR3 protein: CASSFRTGNTGELFF; V gene: TRBV5-1; J gene: TRBJ2-2; clone size: -; D gene: TRBD1
CDR3 DNA: TGCGCCAGCAGCCCCCCCCCGAGAATGGAGCAGTTCTTC; CDR3 protein: CASSPPPRMEQFF; V gene: TRBV5-1; J gene: TRBJ2-1; clone size: few; D gene: -
CDR3 DNA: TGTGCCAGAAGCTTGGGGGGGGTCGTCTCTGGAAACACCATATATTTT; CDR3 protein: CARSLGGVVSGNTIYF; V gene: TRBV5-3; J gene: TRBJ1-3; clone size: -; D gene: -
CDR3 DNA: TGTGCCACCAGCAGAGTTGGGGGAGGAGAGACCCAGTACTTC; CDR3 protein: CATSRVGGGETQYF; V gene: TRBV15; J gene: TRBJ2-5; clone size: -; D gene: -
CDR3 DNA: TGCGCCAGCAGCCAAGAGGTAACAGTCGCCTATTCACCCCTCCACTTT; CDR3 protein: CASSQEVTVAYSPLHF; V gene: TRBV4-1; J gene: TRBJ1-6; clone size: -; D gene: -
CDR3 DNA: TGTGCCAGCAGCCTGGTAAGAGCGGAAAGCACAGATACGCAGTATTTT; CDR3 protein: CASSLVRAESTDTQYF; V gene: TRBV4-2; J gene: TRBJ2-3; clone size: -; D gene: -
CDR3 DNA: TGTGCCAGCAGCAGGCCGGACAGGGAAACTCTAGACAATGAGCAGTTCTTC; CDR3 protein: CASSRPDRETLDNEQFF; V gene: TRBV21-1; J gene: TRBJ2-1; clone size: -; D gene: -
CDR3 DNA: TGTGCCAGCAGCTTGAACCTTTGGTCCGGTGAGGAGCAGTTCTTC; CDR3 protein: CASSLNLWSGEEQFF; V gene: TRBV5-4; J gene: TRBJ2-1; clone size: -; D gene: -
CDR3 DNA: TGTGCCAGCAGTGTAGATTTTAGCGGGAGAGTTGGAGATACGCAGTATTTT; CDR3 protein: CASSVDFSGRVGDTQYF; V gene: TRBV2; J gene: TRBJ2-3; clone size: -; D gene: TRBD2
CDR3 DNA: TGCAGCGTTGGGGCTAGCGGGGGATACAATGAGCAGTTCTTC; CDR3 protein: CSVGASGGYNEQFF; V gene: TRBV29-1; J gene: TRBJ2-1; clone size: -; D gene: TRBD2
CDR3 DNA: TGCGCCAGCAGCTTGTTCGCGGACTCCTACGAGCAGTACTTC; CDR3 protein: CASSLFADSYEQYF; V gene: TRBV5-1; J gene: TRBJ2-7; clone size: -; D gene: -
CDR3 DNA: TGTGCCTGGGACAGGGGACAGTACACTGAAGCTTTCTTT; CDR3 protein: CAWDRGQYTEAFF; V gene: TRBV30; J gene: TRBJ1-1; clone size: -; D gene: TRBD1
CDR3 DNA: TGTGCCAGTAGGGAACAGGGGAAAGAGACCCAGTACTTC; CDR3 protein: CASREQGKETQYF; V gene: TRBV19; J gene: TRBJ2-5; clone size: once; D gene: TRBD1
CDR3 DNA: TGTGCCAGCAGCCGGCGGGGAGGGGGTAGTGAAAAACTGTTTTTT; CDR3 protein: CASSRRGGGSEKLFF; V gene: TRBV9; J gene: TRBJ1-4; clone size: few; D gene: -
CDR3 DNA: TGCGCCAGCAGCTTGGGGACGACTAGTGAAAAACTGTTTTTT; CDR3 protein: CASSLGTTSEKLFF; V gene: TRBV5-1; J gene: TRBJ1-4; clone size: once; D gene: -
CDR3 DNA: TGTGCCAGCAGTTACCAGGGGACTGGGGCCAACGTCCTGACTTTC; CDR3 protein: CASSYQGTGANVLTF; V gene: TRBV6-5; J gene: TRBJ2-6; clone size: -; D gene: -
CDR3 DNA: TGTGCCAGCAGCTTAGAGTGGCGGGGAATGGAGCTGTTTTTT; CDR3 protein: CASSLEWRGMELFF; V gene: TRBV7-8; J gene: TRBJ2-2; clone size: -; D gene: -
CDR3 DNA: TGTGCCAGCAGCCCAGCGGGGTACCAAGAGACCCAGTACTTC; CDR3 protein: CASSPAGYQETQYF; V gene: TRBV7-9; J gene: TRBJ2-5; clone size: -; D gene: TRBD2
CDR3 DNA: TGTGCCAGCAGCCAGCTCGGGACTAGCGGAGACGGCACAGATACGCAGTATTTT; CDR3 protein: CASSQLGTSGDGTDTQYF; V gene: TRBV14; J gene: TRBJ2-3; clone size: once; D gene: TRBD2
CDR3 DNA: TGTGCCAGCTTAGCCTTGGGGCAGCAGTACTTC; CDR3 protein: CASLALGQQYF; V gene: TRBV2; J gene: TRBJ2-7; clone size: -; D gene: -
CDR3 DNA: TGTGCCAGCAGTCCTACAGGGCGCGAGCAGTACTTC; CDR3 protein: CASSPTGREQYF; V gene: TRBV6-5; J gene: TRBJ2-7; clone size: -; D gene: -
CDR3 DNA: TGTGCCAGCAGCTTAGGGACAGGTCTTAAGGAGACCCAGTACTTC; CDR3 protein: CASSLGTGLKETQYF; V gene: TRBV5-5; J gene: TRBJ2-5; clone size: -; D gene: TRBD1
CDR3 DNA: TGCAGCGTCGAAGCGGGTAGCGGGAATTCCTACGAGCAGTACTTC; CDR3 protein: CSVEAGSGNSYEQYF; V gene: TRBV29-1; J gene: TRBJ2-7; clone size: -; D gene: TRBD2
CDR3 DNA: TGCGCCAGCAGCTTGTTCGGAGACTCTGGAAACACCATATATTTT; CDR3 protein: CASSLFGDSGNTIYF; V gene: TRBV5-1; J gene: TRBJ1-3; clone size: -; D gene: -
CDR3 DNA: TGTGCCTCAGGCCCCCCCAGGGGTAGCACAGATACGCAGTATTTT; CDR3 protein: CASGPPRGSTDTQYF; V gene: TRBV28; J gene: TRBJ2-3; clone size: -; D gene: -
CDR3 DNA: TGTGCCAGCAGCTTGGTGGGGCAAACCGCAGCACCCCTCCACTTT; CDR3 protein: CASSLVGQTAAPLHF; V gene: TRBV5-6; J gene: TRBJ1-6; clone size: -; D gene: -
CDR3 DNA: TGTGCCAGCAGTTTACTCTGGACAGGAACGAACACCGGGGAGCTGTTTTTT; CDR3 protein: CASSLLWTGTNTGELFF; V gene: TRBV27; J gene: TRBJ2-2; clone size: -; D gene: TRBD1
CDR3 DNA: TGTGCCAGCACCCGGGACAGGGGGCATAACACTGAAGCTTTCTTT; CDR3 protein: CASTRDRGHNTEAFF; V gene: TRBV18; J gene: TRBJ1-1; clone size: -; D gene: TRBD1
CDR3 DNA: TGTGCCAGCAGCTCCCAAAGCGGGAACTTCGACGAGCAGTACTTC; CDR3 protein: CASSSQSGNFDEQYF; V gene: TRBV5-4; J gene: TRBJ2-7; clone size: -; D gene: TRBD2
CDR3 DNA: TGTGCCAGGATTAGGAGGCAGACAGGGGGGAGGGGGAGGCACACTGAAGCTTTCTTT; CDR3 protein: CARIRRQTGGRGRHTEAFF; V gene: TRBV6-4; J gene: TRBJ1-1; clone size: -; D gene: TRBD1